This TCR beta chain originates from a study of graft-versus-host responses after intestinal transplantation. The repertoire was sequenced with immunoSEQ multiplex PCR; TCRdb's copy has only in-frame clones and lacks some. This table holds some 31,000 clones, 70% to 90% found once. CDR3 size: 14 residues. The ends were cut back, 4 bases at V and 7 bases at J, with 13 bases in the middle. Per germline, CDR1 LNHDA and CDR2 SQIVND (reference sequence). Source: PBMCs, taken 450 to 460 days after intestinal transplantation. This sequence was found in a human patient who received an intestinal transplant, so some T cells may come from the graft donor. The chain is built from TRBV19 and TRBJ1-4; TRBD1 is a possible D gene (6 bases). The CDR3 DNA reads TGTGCCAGTAGTACTGGACAGAACTTTGAAAAACTGTTTTTT. This codes for CASSTGQNFEKLFF. Full variable domain (missing parts from reference TRBV19 and TRBJ1-4): DGGITQSPKYLFRKEGQNVTLSCEQNLNHDAMYWYRQDPGQGLRLIYYSQIVNDFQKGDIAEGYSVSREKKESFPLTVTSAQKNPTAFYLCASSTGQNFEKLFFGSGTQLSVL.